The 24 T cell receptor beta chains below all came from one sample that was sequenced in a study of CD8+CD57+ T cells in acquired aplastic anemia. Genomic DNA templated the TCR beta VDJ and CDR3 profiling. TCRdb reanalysed the reads using MiXCR and keeps one entry per CDR3 protein. This repertoire shows 150,000 to 200,000 distinct CDR3 sequences, around 65% found once; its top ten account for about half. Sequencing was carried out using sorted CD4+, CD8+, or CD8+CD57+ T cells (not recorded which) from PBMCs. The origin of the receptors is a human donor with severe aplastic anemia or a healthy control (not recorded which).

This clonotype was detected ten times or more. The chain links TRBV7-2 to TRBJ2-1; TRBD2 might be the D (6 bases). The CDR3 spans 14 residues. Between the trimmed V and J ends, which lost 5 bases and 4 bases, there was a span of 12 bases. CDR1 and CDR2 from the germline V gene are SGHTA and FQGNSA. The DNA of the CDR3 is TGTGCCAGCAGCGTCGGGGGTACGTACAATGAGCAGTTCTTC. This gives the protein CASSVGGTYNEQFF.

This clonotype was seen just once. The chain combines TRBV25-1 with TRBJ2-7, with 13 bases matching TRBD2. The CDR3 spans 14 residues. Germline-derived CDR1 and CDR2 are MGHDK and SYGVNS. This CDR3 reads CARDEGLAGYEQYF. The CDR3 DNA is TGTGCTAGAGATGAGGGACTAGCGGGGTACGAGCAGTACTTC.

The chain recombines TRBV2 with TRBJ2-7; D is possibly TRBD1 or TRBD2 (5 bases each). From germline, CDR1 is SNHLY and CDR2 FYNNEI. This CDR3 spans 14 amino acids. V lost 8 bases and J 3 bases, leaving 17 bases between the germline ends. CDR3 nucleotides: TGTGCCAGCGGGGACCCGGAACAACACTACGAGCAGTACTTC. Translated, it gives CASGDPEQHYEQYF.

This clonotype was recorded only once. This rearrangement joins TRBV25-1 to TRBJ2-7, with TRBD1 matching over 9 bases. CDR1 is MGHDK and CDR2 is SYGVNS in the germline V gene. J lost 9 bases, V lost 4 bases, and 13 bases had no gene match. The CDR3 loop spans 15 amino acids. In DNA, the CDR3 is TGTGCCAGCAGTGTATCCCCGGGACAGGGTGATTCGCAGTACTTC. Protein sequence: CASSVSPGQGDSQYF.

The chain uses TRBV20-1 and TRBJ2-5; 8 bases line up with TRBD1. This CDR3 has 12 residues. The V gene's germline CDR1 is DFQATT and CDR2 SNEGSKA (reference sequence). J was trimmed by 6 bases and V by 2 bases; bases with no gene match: 2. The CDR3 protein is CSARRQGQTQYF. The CDR3 nucleotides read TGCAGTGCTAGAAGACAGGGGCAGACCCAGTACTTC.

The V and J genes are TRBV7-9 and TRBJ2-7; D not certain. This CDR3 contains 14 residues. Trimming stripped 4 bases from V and 3 bases from J, with 13 bases between. Per germline, CDR1 SEHNR and CDR2 FQNEAQ (reference sequence). CDR3 sequence: CASSSMSPNYEQYF. The DNA of the CDR3 is TGTGCCAGCAGCTCCATGTCCCCTAACTACGAGCAGTACTTC. The complete variable domain, with remaining parts taken from reference TRBV7-9 and TRBJ2-7, reads DTGVSQNPRHKITKRGQNVTFRCDPISEHNRLYWYRQTLGQGPEFLTYFQNEAQLEKSRLLSDRFSAERPKGSFSTLEIQRTEQGDSAMYLCASSSMSPNYEQYFGPGTRLTVT.

J is TRBJ1-5 and V is TRBV29-1; the D gene is possibly TRBD1 (5 bases). Germline CDR1 reads SQVTM; CDR2 reads ANQGSEA. The CDR3 is made up of 14 amino acids. V gave up 4 bases and J gave up 2 bases, with 12 bases separating them. The CDR3 loop is CSVAMGLGNQPQHF. The CDR3, as DNA: TGCAGCGTTGCAATGGGGCTCGGCAATCAGCCCCAGCATTTT.

This clonotype was counted a few times. The gene calls are TRBV6-2 or TRBV6-3 and TRBJ1-5; D call uncertain. The CDR3 spans 14 residues. Trimming took off 7 bases at V and 0 bases at J, with 10 bases between the two ends. CDR1 is MNHEY and CDR2 is SVGEGT in the germline V gene. CDR3 DNA: TGTGCCAGCAAAGAAGCCTATAGCAATCAGCCCCAGCATTTT. It codes for CASKEAYSNQPQHF.

This chain links TRBV28 with TRBJ1-1; TRBD1 is a possible D gene (6 bases). The CDR3 has 16 amino acids. Germline values: CDR1 MDHEN, CDR2 SYDVKM. The V and J ends lost 3 bases and 4 bases respectively, with 18 bases between them. This chain's CDR3 is CASSFSLGGGPTEAFF. The DNA of the CDR3 is TGTGCCAGCAGTTTCTCCCTAGGGGGGGGGCCCACTGAAGCTTTCTTT.

The chain has TRBV5-1 and TRBJ2-7; 9 nucleotides agree with TRBD1. Germline trimming cut 4 bases from V and 0 bases from J; bases unmatched to any gene: 11. There are 17 residues in the CDR3. Germline V CDR1 and CDR2: SGHRS, YFSETQ. As DNA, the CDR3 is TGCGCCAGCAGCATCCGGACAGGGGCCCTGAGCTCCTACGAGCAGTACTTC. It encodes CASSIRTGALSSYEQYF.

This rearrangement joins TRBV7-2 to TRBJ1-2, with TRBD1 matching 7 bases. This CDR3 contains 15 residues. Trimming at V came to 3 bases and at J to 2 bases, leaving 6 bases not matched to a gene. Germline V CDR1 and CDR2: SGHTA, FQGNSA. CDR3 sequence reads: CASSFDQGVNYGYTF. CDR3 sequence (DNA): TGTGCCAGCAGCTTTGACCAGGGGGTAAACTATGGCTACACCTTC. Complete variable domain (other parts from reference TRBV7-2 and TRBJ1-2): GAGVSQSPSNKVTEKGKDVELRCDPISGHTALYWYRQSLGQGLEFLIYFQGNSAPDKSGLPSDRFSAERTGGSVSTLTIQRTQQEDSAVYLCASSFDQGVNYGYTFGSGTRLTVV.

In nucleotides, the CDR3 is TGTGCCAGCAGTACAGGACTAGTCAATGAGCAGTTCTTC. Its translation is CASSTGLVNEQFF. The J gene is TRBJ2-1, the V gene TRBV2; 7 bases are shared with TRBD2. The CDR3 is made up of 13 amino acids. Losses at the gene ends were 5 bases for V and 6 bases for J; bases not matched to a gene: 4. Per the germline V gene, CDR1 is SNHLY and CDR2 is FYNNEI.

At least ten counts were recorded for this clonotype. This chain connects TRBV12-3 or TRBV12-4 to TRBJ2-7; TRBD1 aligns across 10 bases. V lost 7 bases and J lost 3; bases outside the gene matches: 6. The CDR3 length is 14 residues. The CDR3 DNA is TGTGCCAGCAACTCGGGGACAGGGGACTACGAGCAGTACTTC. Protein: CASNSGTGDYEQYF.

The chain is built from TRBV7-9 and TRBJ2-7, with 7 bases fitting TRBD1. Looked up from germline, CDR1 is SEHNR and CDR2 is FQNEAQ (reference sequence). The CDR3 length is 14 residues. V was clipped by 3 bases and J by 3 bases; unmatched bases: 5. The CDR3 DNA sequence: TGTGCCAGCAGCTTCCCGGGACAGAGCTACGAGCAGTACTTC. Residues: CASSFPGQSYEQYF.

A few counts support this clonotype. The chain joins TRBV15 to TRBJ1-2; 8 bases line up with TRBD1. The junction had 3 bases not matched to a gene; V was cut back by 5 bases and J by 4 bases. The CDR3 is 13 residues long. Per germline, CDR1 LNHNV and CDR2 YYDKDF (reference sequence). The CDR3 nucleotides are TGTGCCACCAGCGGTGGGACAGGCTATGGCTACACCTTC. The encoded protein is CATSGGTGYGYTF. Variable domain in full (rest from reference TRBV15 and TRBJ1-2): DAMVIQNPRYQVTQFGKPVTLSCSQTLNHNVMYWYQQKSSQAPKLLFHYYDKDFNNEADTPDNFQSRRPNTSFCFLDIRSPGLGDTAMYLCATSGGTGYGYTFGSGTRLTVV.

The genes are TRBV2 and TRBJ1-5; 12 bases align to TRBD1. From germline, CDR1 is SNHLY and CDR2 FYNNEI. J gave up 6 bases and V 4 bases, and 4 bases lay outside the gene matches. The CDR3 is made up of 15 amino acids. Written as DNA, the CDR3 is TGTGCCAGCAGTGGAGGGACAGGGGGCTTTCAGCCCCAGCATTTT. Translating it yields CASSGGTGGFQPQHF.

The chain uses TRBV24-1 and TRBJ2-7; the D gene is possibly TRBD1 (6 bases). This CDR3 region has 16 residues. Germline CDR1 KGHDR, CDR2 SFDVKD. V lost 2 bases to trimming and J lost 2 bases, with 15 bases between them. This chain's CDR3 is CATSDSGTGTTYEQYF. The CDR3 DNA reads as TGTGCCACCAGTGATTCGGGTACAGGGACGACCTACGAGCAGTACTTC.

This clonotype was counted many times. The chain employs TRBV5-6 and TRBJ1-4; TRBD1 might be the D (6 bases). Deletions cut 2 bases from V and 5 bases from J, with 10 bases between. Germline CDR1 is SGHDT and CDR2 is YYEEEE. The CDR3 length is 14 residues. The CDR3 region has the DNA TGTGCCAGCAGCTTATACAGGGCGAATGAAAAACTGTTTTTT. Translating it yields CASSLYRANEKLFF.

This clonotype was observed a single time. The genes are TRBV7-3 and TRBJ1-2; TRBD1 is a possible D gene (6 bases). This CDR3 is 14 amino acids long. Trimming removed 4 bases from V and 7 bases from J, with 16 bases in between. From germline, CDR1 is SGHTA and CDR2 FQGTGA. DNA of the CDR3: TGTGCCAGCAGCTCAGGGGTTCAATTCAGTGGCTACACCTTC. This codes for CASSSGVQFSGYTF.

This clonotype has a count of ten or more. The chain carries TRBV30 and TRBJ2-1; no definite D call. This CDR3 contains 13 residues. Looked up from germline, CDR1 is GTSNPN and CDR2 is SVGIG (reference sequence). The ends were cut back, 0 bases at V and 6 bases at J, with 9 bases in the middle. CDR3 nucleotides: TGTGCCTGGAGTGTAGTTCACCCCAATGAGCAGTTCTTC. Translated: CAWSVVHPNEQFF.

J is TRBJ2-3 and V is TRBV29-1; TRBD1 matches 8 bases. The CDR3 length is 14 residues. The J segment lost 5 bases and the V segment lost 8 bases, leaving 12 bases of the junction unmatched. Germline V lookup: CDR1 SQVTM, CDR2 ANQGSEA. CDR3 nucleotides: TGCAGCTCATGGACAGGGATTCGGGTAGATACGCAGTATTTT. Residues: CSSWTGIRVDTQYF.

The rearrangement uses TRBV20-1 and TRBJ2-5; possible D gene TRBD1, 5 bases. Germline V gives CDR1 DFQATT, CDR2 SNEGSKA (reference sequence). V was trimmed by 1 base and J by 1 base, leaving 13 bases between them. This CDR3 region has 15 residues. CDR3 coding DNA: TGCAGTGCTAGAGCGGCGACAGATATCCAAGAGACCCAGTACTTC. This gives the protein CSARAATDIQETQYF.

The chain couples TRBV10-3 to TRBJ1-2; D is possibly TRBD1 (5 bases). The CDR3 loop spans 15 amino acids. Germline V lookup: CDR1 ENHRY, CDR2 SYGVKD. V lost 0 bases to trimming and J lost 6 bases, with 14 bases between them. CDR3 nucleotides: TGTGCCATCAGTGAGTCTAGGGTGGGGCAGGATGGCTACACCTTC. Protein product: CAISESRVGQDGYTF.

The chain employs TRBV20-1 and TRBJ2-5, with a possible D match to TRBD2 (5 bases). V lost 2 bases, J lost 7 bases, and 11 bases lay in between. This CDR3 contains 12 residues. CDR1 is DFQATT and CDR2 is SNEGSKA in the germline V gene (reference sequence). As DNA, the CDR3 is TGCAGTGCTAGACCCTATGGAGGGACCCAGTACTTC. Its translation is CSARPYGGTQYF.